These 18 T cell receptor beta chains were sequenced from one sample in a study of T cell repertoires in cytomegalovirus infection. Their antigens remain unidentified. Each CDR3 protein gets one entry after TCRdb re-called the reads with MiXCR. Altogether roughly 78,000 distinct CDR3 sequences are present, 35% to 45% being singletons, with the ten largest covering 93%. This specimen consisted of CD8+ T cells from cultured PBMCs, obtained from culture after CMV antigen stimulation. These receptors all stem from a human donor in good health (CMV status not recorded). Some clones in this sample may be carry-over from other donors' samples.

This clonotype was found a few times. The chain recombines TRBV7-8 with TRBJ2-1; TRBD2 matches 8 bases. Per the germline V gene, CDR1 is SGHVS and CDR2 is FQNEAQ. The CDR3 has 15 residues. Losses at the gene ends were 1 base for V and 6 bases for J; bases not matched to a gene: 5. The CDR3 DNA sequence: TGTGCCAGCAGCTTAGTCGGGGGGGCAGGCAATGAGCAGTTCTTC. It translates to CASSLVGGAGNEQFF.

The chain joins TRBV5-4 to TRBJ1-1; no clear D. Germline V gives CDR1 SGHNT, CDR2 YYREEE (reference sequence). The V gene lost 4 bases and the J gene lost 1 base, with 17 bases spanning the gap. This CDR3 contains 16 residues. Here the CDR3 reads CASSPVTGSKNTEAFF. CDR3 nucleotides: TGTGCCAGCAGCCCTGTAACGGGGAGTAAGAACACTGAAGCTTTCTTT.

This clonotype occurred many times. The J gene is TRBJ2-1, the V gene TRBV7-6, with 10 bases identical to TRBD2. Unmatched junction bases numbered 9, after V lost 0 bases and J lost 4 bases. Germline loops: CDR1 SGHVS, CDR2 FNYEAQ. This CDR3 spans 18 amino acids. The CDR3, as DNA: TGTGCCAGCAGCTTAGCAGTTAGCGGGGGGCGAAGATACAATGAGCAGTTCTTC. Its translation: CASSLAVSGGRRYNEQFF.

This sequence joins TRBV6-6 and TRBJ2-7; D unresolved. The germline V gene has CDR1 MNHNY and CDR2 SVGAGI (reference sequence). The CDR3 loop spans 12 amino acids. The V end was cut by 4 bases, the J end by 0 bases, with 4 bases between. CDR3 residues: CASSLYSYEQYF. The CDR3 coding sequence is TGTGCCAGCAGTTTGTACTCCTACGAGCAGTACTTC.

The gene calls are TRBV27 and TRBJ2-5, with 7 bases fitting TRBD1. J gave up 4 bases and V 6 bases, and 5 bases lay outside the gene matches. Germline CDR1 reads MNHEY; CDR2 reads SMNVEV (reference sequence). The length of the CDR3 is 13 residues. The CDR3 protein is CASRQGHAETQYF. The CDR3, as DNA: TGTGCCAGCAGACAGGGGCACGCAGAGACCCAGTACTTC.

The rearrangement links TRBV19 to TRBJ1-5; TRBD1 aligns across 9 bases. There are 15 residues in the CDR3. J lost 6 bases, V lost 9 bases, and 12 bases had no gene match. Germline CDR1 is LNHDA and CDR2 is SQIVND (reference sequence). This CDR3 reads CASSTDRGASQPQHF. The CDR3 DNA follows: TGTGCCAGCTCCACGGACAGGGGTGCCAGTCAGCCCCAGCATTTT.

This clonotype was counted only a few times. The CDR3 protein is CASSRLTSATTDTQYF. Written as DNA, the CDR3 is TGTGCCAGCAGCCGCCTTACTAGCGCCACCACAGATACGCAGTATTTT. The genes are TRBV7-4 and TRBJ2-3; TRBD2 matches 7 bases. Trimming at V came to 5 bases and at J to 2 bases, leaving 10 bases not matched to a gene. The CDR3 spans 16 residues. Germline CDR1 reads SGHVT; CDR2 reads SQSDAQ.

The gene calls are TRBV10-3 and TRBJ1-2; D ambiguous. V lost 3 bases and J lost 0, with 8 bases in between. The CDR3 covers 14 residues. The germline CDR1 and CDR2 sequences are ENHRY and SYGVKD. The CDR3, as DNA: TGTGCCATCAGTGATCCCGATTCTAACTATGGCTACACCTTC. It is translated as CAISDPDSNYGYTF.

There are a few counts of this clonotype. CDR3 sequence: CASRQNMNTEAFF. CDR3 in DNA: TGTGCCAGTAGACAGAACATGAACACTGAAGCTTTCTTT. The chain combines TRBV7-2 with TRBJ1-1; weak D call: TRBD1 (5 bases). The CDR3 loop spans 13 amino acids. Germline CDR1 reads SGHTA; CDR2 reads FQGNSA. Trimming shortened V by 9 bases and J by 0 bases, and 11 bases separated the two germline ends.

The chain combines TRBV9 with TRBJ2-1; 11 bases align to TRBD2. V dropped 3 bases and J dropped 3; count of bases not matched to a gene: 11. The CDR3 totals 18 residues. From germline, CDR1 is SGDLS and CDR2 YYNGEE. In DNA, the CDR3 is TGTGCCAGCAGCGCCCGACTAGCGGGGCCCGGTGACTACAATGAGCAGTTCTTC. As protein: CASSARLAGPGDYNEQFF. Full variable domain (rest looked up from reference TRBV9 and TRBJ2-1): DSGVTQTPKHLITATGQRVTLRCSPRSGDLSVYWYQQSLDQGLQFLIQYYNGEERAKGNILERFSAQQFPDLHSELNLSSLELGDSALYFCASSARLAGPGDYNEQFFGPGTRLTVL.

The V call is TRBV7-3, the J call TRBJ2-7, with 7 bases fitting TRBD1. V lost 2 bases and J lost 3; bases outside the gene matches: 4. Germline lookup yields CDR1 SGHTA and CDR2 FQGTGA. CDR3 size: 14 residues. The CDR3 DNA is TGTGCCAGCAGCTTAGAACAGGGGTTCTACGAGCAGTACTTC. Its protein product is CASSLEQGFYEQYF.

The chain carries TRBV6-2 or TRBV6-3 and TRBJ1-6, with 8 bases that match TRBD1. Germline values: CDR1 MNHEY, CDR2 SVGEGT. V was clipped by 4 bases and J by 9 bases; unmatched bases: 8. CDR3 length equals 15 residues. CDR3 loop: CASSFGDRGSSPLHF. The CDR3 DNA sequence: TGTGCCAGCAGTTTCGGAGACAGGGGAAGTTCACCCCTCCACTTT.

The CDR3 protein is CATSDRAYEQYF. CDR3 nucleotides: TGTGCCACCAGCGACAGGGCCTACGAGCAGTACTTC. The rearrangement uses TRBV24-1 and TRBJ2-7; the match to TRBD1 covers 7 bases. V dropped 7 bases and J dropped 2; count of bases not matched to a gene: 1. Germline CDR1 reads KGHDR; CDR2 reads SFDVKD. The CDR3 spans 12 residues.

This clonotype was observed a handful of times. The gene calls are TRBV13 and TRBJ2-7, with 9 nucleotides matching TRBD2. This CDR3 has 15 residues. CDR1 and CDR2 (germline): PRHDT, FYEKMQ (reference sequence). V lost 8 bases to trimming and J lost 2 bases; unmatched junction nucleotides: 10. The CDR3 region has the DNA TGTGCCAGCGGTGGTCAGGCTAGCGGGACCTACGAGCAGTACTTC. Encoded protein: CASGGQASGTYEQYF.

The V call is TRBV11-2, the J call TRBJ2-2, with D hard to call. In germline, CDR1 is SGHAT, CDR2 FQNNGV. Trimming shortened V by 5 bases and J by 6 bases, and 7 bases separated the two germline ends. The CDR3 runs 12 residues. The CDR3 here is CASSVSAGELFF. The CDR3 nucleotides read TGTGCCAGCAGCGTAAGCGCCGGGGAGCTGTTTTTT.

The chain has TRBV6-1 and TRBJ2-5; D is possibly TRBD1 (5 bases). The germline V gene has CDR1 MNHNS and CDR2 SASEGT. Deletions cut 0 bases from V and 4 bases from J, with 9 bases between. The CDR3 runs 14 residues. The CDR3 spells CASSEAGVVETQYF. In DNA form, the CDR3 reads TGTGCCAGCAGTGAAGCAGGGGTGGTAGAGACCCAGTACTTC.

This clonotype came up a few times. V is TRBV28 and J is TRBJ2-6, with D perhaps TRBD1 (6 bases). Germline-derived CDR1 and CDR2 are MDHEN and SYDVKM. The CDR3 is 19 residues long. The V end was cut by 3 bases, the J end by 0 bases, with 18 bases between. The CDR3 DNA reads as TGTGCCAGCAGTTTCCACCACAGGGATTACGGCTCTGGGGCCAACGTCCTGACTTTC. Residues: CASSFHHRDYGSGANVLTF.

The chain carries TRBV28 and TRBJ2-7; 7 nucleotides agree with TRBD1. The V segment lost 3 bases and the J segment 7 bases; nucleotides outside the gene matches: 6. Germline assignment: CDR1 MDHEN and CDR2 SYDVKM. CDR3 length equals 13 residues. Written as DNA, the CDR3 is TGTGCCAGCAGTTTGAGGACAGGAGAGGAGCAGTACTTC. Translation: CASSLRTGEEQYF.